These T cell receptor beta chains were read from a single sample in a study of T-cell reconstitution after alpha-beta-depleted transplantation in children. TCRdb analysed the PCR reads with MiXCR anew, one entry per CDR3 protein. The top ten hold under 1.2% of the sample, which has 640,000 or so distinct CDR3 sequences, 15% to 20% seen once. Sequenced here: PBMCs from the stem cell graft donor, sampled from the stem cell graft. The source of these receptors is a human donor who donated a stem cell graft to a child with acute myeloid leukemia. Both conserved end residues are part of each CDR3. D genes are given only for firm matches. The size entry is marked missing in some rows and otherwise reads once, few, many or a size class.

CDR3nt	CDR3aa	d_gene	abundance	v_gene	j_gene
TGTGCCAGCAGTTTCGGGATTTCGACAGATACGCAGTATTTT	CASSFGISTDTQYF	-	many	TRBV12-3/TRBV12-4	TRBJ2-3
TGTGCCAGCATGTCCCACGACAGGGGGCCCGAGCAGTACTTC	CASMSHDRGPEQYF	TRBD1	-	TRBV7-9	TRBJ2-7
TGTGCCAGCAGCCCACTAGCGGGGGGGCCGGGGGAGCAGTTCTTC	CASSPLAGGPGEQFF	TRBD2	-	TRBV7-9	TRBJ2-1
TGTGCCAGCAGCTTCCCTAGCGGGGGGGCGAACACCGGGGAGCTGTTTTTT	CASSFPSGGANTGELFF	TRBD2	-	TRBV5-6	TRBJ2-2
TGCAGTGGAAAAGGGGACCCGGGGCCCCAGCATTTT	CSGKGDPGPQHF	-	few	TRBV20-1	TRBJ1-5
TGCGCCAGCAGCGCCACGGGGGGCAATCAGCCCCAGCATTTT	CASSATGGNQPQHF	-	few	TRBV5-1	TRBJ1-5
TGCAGTGCTAGGAGGTTAGCAGAGGATGAGCAGTTCTTC	CSARRLAEDEQFF	-	many	TRBV20-1	TRBJ2-1
TGCAGTGCCTTTAGCGGGGGCGGGGATGAGCAGTTCTTC	CSAFSGGGDEQFF	TRBD2	many	TRBV20-1	TRBJ2-1
TGTGCCAGCAGCGCCGCCAGCCGTGAAACTTCACCCCTCCACTTT	CASSAASRETSPLHF	-	few	TRBV5-6	TRBJ1-6
TGCAGCGTCGGCCCCGGGGGGTTTGTCGATGAGCAGTTCTTC	CSVGPGGFVDEQFF	TRBD2	many	TRBV29-1	TRBJ2-1
TGTGCCAGCAGCTTAGGCGGGGGAAGCACCGGGGAGCTGTTTTTT	CASSLGGGSTGELFF	-	-	TRBV13	TRBJ2-2
TGTGCCTGGAGGGGACAGCCGGGGGAGACCCAGTACTTC	CAWRGQPGETQYF	TRBD1	-	TRBV30	TRBJ2-5
TGTGCCATCCGGGGAACGGACGAGCAGTACTTC	CAIRGTDEQYF	-	few	TRBV10-3	TRBJ2-7
TGCAGTGCCCTTGGCGAGGAGGCAGATACGCAGTATTTT	CSALGEEADTQYF	-	few	TRBV20-1	TRBJ2-3
TGTGCCAGCACCCATAGAGGGAGGAGCAATCAGCCCCAGCATTTT	CASTHRGRSNQPQHF	-	-	TRBV28	TRBJ1-5
TGTGCCAGCAGTGAAATTGGGGGGTCCGAGACCCAGTACTTC	CASSEIGGSETQYF	-	few	TRBV25-1	TRBJ2-5
TGCAGTGCTATTATCCAGGACAGGGGTATAGGCAATGAGCAGTTCTTC	CSAIIQDRGIGNEQFF	TRBD1	many	TRBV20-1	TRBJ2-1